These T cell receptor beta chains were read from a single sample in a study of cytomegalovirus exposure and HLA in healthy donors. This table comes from immunoSEQ multiplex PCR, and its TCRdb copy is limited to in-frame clones, with some not included. The data contain roughly 160,000 clones, 82% of them singletons. The sample comprised PBMCs. The receptors originated from a male donor in good health and CMV-seropositive. Both conserved end residues are part of each CDR3. A D gene is named only where the DNA matches it firmly. Some rows mark clone size as missing; the rest say once, few, many or name a class of expanded clone.

j_gene	abundance	v_gene	d_gene	CDR3nt	CDR3aa
TRBJ2-2	.	TRBV9	TRBD1	TGTGCCAGCAGCGCCACAGGGGGCACCGGGGAGCTGTTTTTT	CASSATGGTGELFF
TRBJ2-7	once	TRBV7-6	.	TGTGCCAGCAGCTTTGGAGACCCCCGCGTCGAGCAGTACTTC	CASSFGDPRVEQYF
TRBJ2-5	.	TRBV9	TRBD2	TGTGCCAGCAGCGTAGTTAGCGGGGGGGCCGGAGAGACCCAGTACTTC	CASSVVSGGAGETQYF
TRBJ2-5	.	TRBV10-3	TRBD2	TGTGCCATCAGTGACCTAAGAGGAGGGACTAGCGGTTGGGAGACCCAGTACTTC	CAISDLRGGTSGWETQYF
TRBJ2-5	.	TRBV5-1	TRBD2	TGCGCCAGTCGGACTAGCGGGGGGGGAGAGACCCAGTACTTC	CASRTSGGGETQYF
TRBJ2-1	.	TRBV7-8	.	TGTGCCAGCAGCTTAACTGCCCGGAGCTCCTACAATGAGCAGTTCTTC	CASSLTARSSYNEQFF
TRBJ1-1	.	TRBV5-5	TRBD1	TGTGCCAGCAGCCGCGGACAGGGTGGGACTGAAGCTTTCTTT	CASSRGQGGTEAFF
TRBJ1-2	once	TRBV6-1	.	TGTGCCAGCAGTGAAGATTACAGGAACTATGGCTACACCTTC	CASSEDYRNYGYTF
TRBJ1-5	.	TRBV4-3	TRBD1	TGCGCCAGCAGCCAGGCAGGGGGTCAGCCCCAGCATTTT	CASSQAGGQPQHF
TRBJ2-7	.	TRBV27	TRBD1	TGTGCCAGCAGTCATCGACAGGGAATAAGCTGGCGATACGAGCAGTACTTC	CASSHRQGISWRYEQYF
TRBJ1-3	.	TRBV30	TRBD1	TGTGCCTGGAAGACAGGGGTGGGAAACACCATATATTTT	CAWKTGVGNTIYF
TRBJ2-6	.	TRBV30	.	TGTGCCTACAGCTCTGGGGCCAACGTCCTGACTTTC	CAYSSGANVLTF
TRBJ2-7	.	TRBV6-5	TRBD2	TGTGCCAGCAAGGAGCGGGGGGCCAGCCACGAGCAGTACTTC	CASKERGASHEQYF
TRBJ1-2	once	TRBV5-4	TRBD1	TGTGCCAGCAGCTGGACCGGGACAGCTAACTATGGCTACACCTTC	CASSWTGTANYGYTF
TRBJ2-4	.	TRBV2	TRBD2	TGTGCCAGCCTTTATGGGGCGGGGGAGAGAAACATTCAGTACTTC	CASLYGAGERNIQYF
TRBJ2-3	.	TRBV19	TRBD2	TGTGCCAGTAGCGCGACTAGCGGGGGGATTGGTACGCAGTATTTT	CASSATSGGIGTQYF
TRBJ2-1	.	TRBV28	.	TGTGCCAGCAGTTTAAACAGATTCGCCTACAATGAGCAGTTCTTC	CASSLNRFAYNEQFF
TRBJ1-2	.	TRBV5-1	.	TGCGCCAGCACCCCGACAGAGACTAACTATGGCTACACCTTC	CASTPTETNYGYTF
TRBJ2-5	few	TRBV5-6	.	TGTGCCAGCAGCCCGAGGACATTCCAAGAGACCCAGTACTTC	CASSPRTFQETQYF
TRBJ2-2	once	TRBV19	TRBD2	TGTGCCAGTAGTACTAGCGGGAGCACCGGGGAGCTGTTTTTT	CASSTSGSTGELFF
TRBJ2-7	.	TRBV19	TRBD1	TGTGCCAGTAGGGCCCGGGACAGGGGGCCCTACGAGCAGTACTTC	CASRARDRGPYEQYF
TRBJ2-7	once	TRBV27	.	TGTGCCAGCAGTTCGCCCCAGGGTGGAAGCTACGAGCAGTACTTC	CASSSPQGGSYEQYF
TRBJ2-3	.	TRBV10-1	TRBD2	TGCGCCAGCAGTGAGGAGGGACTAGCGGGGTCTTACACAGATACGCAGTATTTT	CASSEEGLAGSYTDTQYF
TRBJ1-1	.	TRBV5-4	.	TGTGCCAGCAGCTTGGGCAGGGATACTGAAGCTTTCTTT	CASSLGRDTEAFF
TRBJ1-1	few	TRBV11-2	.	TGTGCCAGCAGCTTAGTCTCCAGGAACACTGAAGCTTTCTTT	CASSLVSRNTEAFF
TRBJ2-1	.	TRBV30	TRBD2	TGTGCCTCCCAGACTAGCGGGACTTACAATGAGCAGTTCTTC	CASQTSGTYNEQFF
TRBJ2-3	.	TRBV7-9	TRBD1	TGTGCCAGCAGCTTGCGCAAGGGACAGCCCACAGATACGCAGTATTTT	CASSLRKGQPTDTQYF
TRBJ2-3	once	TRBV6-5	TRBD2	TGTGCCAGCAGGACCTTAGCGGGGTCCACAGATACGCAGTATTTT	CASRTLAGSTDTQYF
TRBJ2-1	.	TRBV25-1	TRBD2	TGTGCCAGCAGTGAAGTGGCTAGCGGGAGCCATGAGCAGTTCTTC	CASSEVASGSHEQFF
TRBJ2-3	.	TRBV5-8	TRBD2	TGTGCCAGCAGCTTAATTTTACTAGCGGGGGCCGTCACAGATACGCAGTATTTT	CASSLILLAGAVTDTQYF
TRBJ1-4	.	TRBV7-9	TRBD1	TGTGCCAGCAGCCCCGACAGGGGGGTAGAAGAAAAACTGTTTTTT	CASSPDRGVEEKLFF
TRBJ1-1	few	TRBV6-5	.	TGTGCCAGCAGTTACTCAGCCCTGATGAACACTGAAGCTTTCTTT	CASSYSALMNTEAFF
TRBJ1-4	few	TRBV6-5	.	TGTGCCAGCAGTTACTCGGCAGGTGGGGAAAAACTGTTTTTT	CASSYSAGGEKLFF
TRBJ1-5	.	TRBV27	.	TGTGCCACCCGAGTGGGCAATCAGCCCCAGCATTTT	CATRVGNQPQHF
TRBJ1-5	.	TRBV7-2	TRBD1	TGTGCCAGCAGCCTTCGGACAGGGACATGGCAGCCCCAGCATTTT	CASSLRTGTWQPQHF
TRBJ1-1	few	TRBV7-9	.	TGTTCCAGCAGCTTAGATCGCCAGGGTAGGACTGAAGCTTTCTTT	CSSSLDRQGRTEAFF
TRBJ2-2	once	TRBV29-1	.	TGCAGCGTTGAAGATCGCCGCGCGGGGATCGGGGAGCTGTTTTTT	CSVEDRRAGIGELFF
TRBJ2-1	.	TRBV6-5	TRBD1	TGTGCCAGCAGTTGGGTTCGACAGGGTGGGCAGTTGTTCTTC	CASSWVRQGGQLFF
TRBJ2-7	few	TRBV11-2	.	TGTGCCAGCAGCTTAGTGTATCGGCAGGGCTCCTACGAGCAGTACTTC	CASSLVYRQGSYEQYF
TRBJ2-6	.	TRBV7-9	TRBD1	TGTGCCAGCAGCGAACAGGGGGGTCACTCTGGGGCCAACGGCCTGACTTTC	CASSEQGGHSGANGLTF
TRBJ2-7	.	TRBV6-6	TRBD1	TGTGCCAGCAGTTACGGGACAGGGGCCTCCTACGAGCAGTACTTC	CASSYGTGASYEQYF
TRBJ2-5	.	TRBV2	.	TGTGCCAGCAGGCAAAAGGGGACTGAACAAGAGACCCAGTACTTC	CASRQKGTEQETQYF
TRBJ2-7	.	TRBV5-6	TRBD1	TGTGCCAGCAGCTGGGACAGGGAAAGGGGGCAGTACTTC	CASSWDRERGQYF
TRBJ2-7	.	TRBV27	.	TGTGCCAGCAGCCCGACGGGGTCCTACGAGCAGTACTTC	CASSPTGSYEQYF
TRBJ2-2	once	TRBV4-1	TRBD2	TGCGCCAGCAGCCAGGGTTTTAGGACTAGCGGGAGTTTGAACACCGGGGAGCTGTTTTTT	CASSQGFRTSGSLNTGELFF
TRBJ2-3	.	TRBV13	.	TGTGCCAGCAGCTTAGAGCGGAGAAACACAGATGCGCAGTATTTT	CASSLERRNTDAQYF
TRBJ2-3	.	TRBV30	TRBD2	TGTGCCTGGAGTTCAAGCGGGAGGCGAGATACGCAGTATTTT	CAWSSSGRRDTQYF
TRBJ1-1	.	TRBV27	.	TGTGCCAGCAGATCCTCAACAGGACGCACTGAAGCTTTCTTT	CASRSSTGRTEAFF
TRBJ2-7	.	TRBV6-5	TRBD1	TGTGCCAGCAGAAAACTGGACAGGGGGCTTCGGGAGCAGTACTTC	CASRKLDRGLREQYF
TRBJ2-2	.	TRBV7-6	.	TGTGCCAGCAGCTTTCTGGGGGCGGTGAACACCGGGGAGCTGTTTTTT	CASSFLGAVNTGELFF
TRBJ1-2	.	TRBV7-2	TRBD1	TGTGCCAGCAGCTTATATGGACAGGGCCCCGGAGGCTATGGCTACACCTTC	CASSLYGQGPGGYGYTF
TRBJ2-5	.	TRBV28	.	TGTGCCAGCAGTCAAGATCGTTCCTGGGCGGGACGGGAGTACTTC	CASSQDRSWAGREYF
TRBJ1-2	.	TRBV27	TRBD1	TGTGCCAGCAGGGACAGGGGGGTCTATGGCTACACCTTC	CASRDRGVYGYTF
TRBJ2-6	few	TRBV6-1	.	TGTGCCAGCAGTGCTCAGGTTCAGATCTCTGGGGCCAACGTCCTGACTTTC	CASSAQVQISGANVLTF
TRBJ1-2	.	TRBV30	.	TGTGCCTGGAGTCGCGGCGATGGCTACACCTTC	CAWSRGDGYTF
TRBJ1-1	once	TRBV5-1	TRBD1	TGCGCCAGCAGCCTCCGGGACAGGGGGCACACTGAAGCTTTCTTT	CASSLRDRGHTEAFF
TRBJ2-7	.	TRBV7-6	TRBD1	TGTGCCAGCAGCCCCGGGACAGAGGGAGACGAGCAGTACTTC	CASSPGTEGDEQYF